The clone carrying this T cell receptor (beta chain) was counted between two and nine times. Primers for the PCR totalled 60 Vbeta and 13 Jbeta. The protocol was immunoSEQ multiplex PCR, while the TCRdb copy is restricted to in-frame clones and leaves out a portion. The sample includes approximately 140,000 clones, approximately 72% of them seen just once. While unrecorded immune exposures were likely, the donors were nominally healthy when sampled. The entry originates in a study of cytomegalovirus exposure and HLA in healthy donors. Study overall: An early data release held tens of millions of unique TCRs from HLA-typed donors.

The trim removed 3 bases at V and 3 bases at J, leaving 4 bases unmatched. The CDR3 has 16 amino acids. Germline V gives CDR1 MRHNA, CDR2 SNTAGT. This chain links TRBV6-4 with TRBJ2-1; 11 positions agree with TRBD2. The specimen sequenced was PBMCs. This sequence originates from a human donor in good health. The chain's CDR3 is CASSEELAGDYNEQFF. The CDR3 DNA follows: TGTGCCAGCAGTGAAGAACTAGCGGGGGACTACAATGAGCAGTTCTTC.